Presented here are 19 T cell receptor beta chains from one specimen sequenced in a study of cytomegalovirus exposure and HLA in healthy donors. Clones were read by immunoSEQ multiplex PCR, and TCRdb kept only the in-frame ones, dropping some. This sample has 150,000 to 200,000 clones, with approximately 86% found just once. Sequenced: PBMCs. The receptors derive from a man younger than 40 in good health and CMV-seropositive.

The V gene is TRBV2, the J gene TRBJ2-7; D uncertain. CDR1 is SNHLY and CDR2 is FYNNEI in the germline V gene. The CDR3 covers 13 residues. V gave up 1 base and J gave up 0 bases, with 4 bases separating them. This CDR3 is CASSEGSSYEQYF. In DNA form, the CDR3 reads TGTGCCAGCAGTGAAGGGAGCTCCTACGAGCAGTACTTC.

This clone was detected only once. The CDR3 reads CASSVSGGAGYEQFF. The CDR3, as DNA: TGTGCCAGCAGCGTATCCGGGGGGGCCGGGTATGAGCAGTTCTTC. V and J are TRBV9 and TRBJ2-1; 8 nucleotides align to TRBD2. Trimming cost V 1 base and J 8 bases; bases outside gene matches: 8. This CDR3 contains 15 residues. CDR1 and CDR2 (germline): SGDLS, YYNGEE.

This clone was seen a few times. The rearrangement joins TRBV7-2 to TRBJ2-3; TRBD1 agrees at 10 bases. The CDR3 loop spans 12 amino acids. Trimming removed 6 bases from V and 10 bases from J; junction bases left unmatched: 4. Germline loops: CDR1 SGHTA, CDR2 FQGNSA. CDR3: CASSFGQGAQYF. For the CDR3, the DNA is TGTGCCAGCAGTTTCGGACAGGGGGCGCAGTATTTT. The full variable domain, in which reference TRBV7-2 and TRBJ2-3 provide the parts outside the CDR3, is GAGVSQSPSNKVTEKGKDVELRCDPISGHTALYWYRQSLGQGLEFLIYFQGNSAPDKSGLPSDRFSAERTGGSVSTLTIQRTQQEDSAVYLCASSFGQGAQYFGPGTRLTVL.

CDR3 DNA: TGTGCCAGCAGCCATAACACCGGGGAGCTGTTTTTT. As protein: CASSHNTGELFF. This sequence joins TRBV14 and TRBJ2-2, with D hard to call. There are 12 residues in the CDR3. The V and J ends lost 3 bases and 2 bases respectively, with 1 base between them. CDR1 is SGHDN, CDR2 FVKESK, per germline.

This clone was seen a few times. The rearrangement joins TRBV14 to TRBJ2-2, with D tentatively TRBD1 (5 bases). The CDR3 spans 17 residues. V was trimmed by 0 bases and J by 3 bases, leaving 14 bases between them. Germline loops: CDR1 SGHDN, CDR2 FVKESK. In DNA form, the CDR3 reads TGTGCCAGCAGCCAAGATAACGAAGGGGCGCACACCGGGGAGCTGTTTTTT. Translating gives CASSQDNEGAHTGELFF.

This rearrangement joins TRBV25-1 to TRBJ2-7; D may correspond to TRBD1 or TRBD2 (5 bases each). V was pared by 0 bases and J by 5 bases, with 8 bases between. Germline values: CDR1 MGHDK, CDR2 SYGVNS. This CDR3 region has 13 residues. The CDR3 nucleotides are TGTGCCAGCAGTGAATATGGGGGAAACGAGCAGTACTTC. Residues: CASSEYGGNEQYF.

The chain employs TRBV28 and TRBJ1-4; the D is unclear. This CDR3 is built from 14 residues. The V gene's germline CDR1 is MDHEN and CDR2 SYDVKM. The V end was cut by 2 bases, the J end by 13 bases, with 17 bases between. CDR3 amino acids: CASSLVDNLSGLFF. The CDR3 DNA reads as TGTGCCAGCAGTTTAGTGGATAACTTGTCCGGACTGTTTTTT. The entire variable domain, with the rest obtained from reference TRBV28 and TRBJ1-4, is as follows: DVKVTQSSRYLVKRTGEKVFLECVQDMDHENMFWYRQDPGLGLRLIYFSYDVKMKEKGDIPEGYSVSREKKERFSLILESASTNQTSMYLCASSLVDNLSGLFFGSGTQLSVL.

The chain carries TRBV5-1 and TRBJ2-3, with 9 bases aligning to TRBD2. Germline CDR1 SGHRS, CDR2 YFSETQ. CDR3 length: 16 residues. The V and J ends lost 4 bases and 4 bases, in that order; junction bases with no gene match: 10. The CDR3, as DNA: TGCGCCAGCAGCCCAAAGTCAGCGGGAGGCCCAGATACGCAGTATTTT. The encoded protein is CASSPKSAGGPDTQYF.

This clone was picked up one time. The chain couples TRBV7-2 to TRBJ1-1, with D possibly TRBD1 on 6 matching bases. V lost 0 bases and J 0 bases, leaving 14 bases between the germline ends. This CDR3 comprises 17 residues. The germline CDR1 and CDR2 sequences are SGHTA and FQGNSA. CDR3 DNA sequence: TGTGCCAGCAGCTTAGCCCTCACAGGGAACATGAACACTGAAGCTTTCTTT. The encoded protein is CASSLALTGNMNTEAFF.

The chain carries TRBV9 and TRBJ1-1; 8 bases are shared with TRBD1. With V trimmed by 3 bases and J by 2 bases, 3 bases remained unmatched. The length of the CDR3 is 14 residues. The V gene's germline CDR1 is SGDLS and CDR2 YYNGEE. This CDR3 is CASSGRGRNTEAFF. The CDR3 bases are TGTGCCAGCAGCGGCAGGGGGCGAAACACTGAAGCTTTCTTT.

The V call is TRBV6-5, the J call TRBJ2-7, with D possibly being TRBD2 (5 bases). V shed 3 bases and J shed 4 bases, with 19 bases lying between them. The CDR3 totals 16 residues. Germline V gene lookup returns CDR1 MNHEY and CDR2 SVGAGI. CDR3 sequence reads: CASSYRLEENPYEQYF. The CDR3 DNA follows: TGTGCCAGCAGTTATCGCTTGGAGGAAAATCCTTACGAGCAGTACTTC.

The rearrangement uses TRBV7-9 and TRBJ2-7, with D hard to call. Per the germline V gene, CDR1 is SEHNR and CDR2 is FQNEAQ (reference sequence). The V gene lost 1 base and the J gene lost 2 bases, with 15 bases spanning the gap. This CDR3 has 16 amino acids. CDR3 nucleotides: TGTGCCAGCAGCTTAGGGGCTGGCGGCCTCACCTACGAGCAGTACTTC. Amino acid sequence: CASSLGAGGLTYEQYF.

This clone was observed a few times. This chain joins TRBV29-1 and TRBJ2-5; tentatively, D is TRBD1 (6 bases). V gave up 6 bases and J gave up 4 bases, with 12 bases separating them. This CDR3 has 12 amino acids. From germline, CDR1 is SQVTM and CDR2 ANQGSEA. The CDR3 region is CSVSRGRETQYF. CDR3 sequence (DNA): TGCAGCGTCTCCAGGGGCAGAGAGACCCAGTACTTC.

This sequence joins TRBV10-1 and TRBJ1-5; possible D gene TRBD1, 6 bases. The V and J ends lost 0 bases and 6 bases respectively, with 12 bases between them. The CDR3 runs to 15 residues. Germline CDR1 is WNHNN and CDR2 is SYGVQD (reference sequence). The DNA for the CDR3 is TGCGCCAGCAGTGAGTCCGTAAGGGGGGGTCAGCCCCAGCATTTT. This sequence encodes CASSESVRGGQPQHF.

The genes are TRBV9 and TRBJ1-2; D remains unclear. CDR3 size: 15 residues. Trimming stripped 3 bases from V and 0 bases from J, with 12 bases between. The V gene's germline CDR1 is SGDLS and CDR2 YYNGEE. The chain's CDR3 is CASSAPGGANYGYTF. CDR3 coding DNA: TGTGCCAGCAGCGCCCCTGGAGGAGCTAACTATGGCTACACCTTC.

The genes are TRBV5-1 and TRBJ1-2, with TRBD1 matching over 10 bases. Germline V gene sequence: CDR1 SGHRS, CDR2 YFSETQ. V was pared by 0 bases and J by 8 bases, with 10 bases of the junction left unmatched. The length of the CDR3 is 16 residues. CDR3 in amino acids: CASSLDTTGGARGYTF. The CDR3 DNA reads as TGCGCCAGCAGCTTGGATACGACAGGGGGCGCCCGGGGCTACACCTTC.

This clone was counted once. V and J are TRBV5-1 and TRBJ2-6; D not certain. The CDR3 is made up of 14 amino acids. CDR1 is SGHRS and CDR2 is YFSETQ in the germline V gene. The V end was cut by 4 bases, the J end by 0 bases, with 5 bases between. CDR3 DNA sequence: TGCGCCAGCAGCGGTGACTCTGGGGCCAACGTCCTGACTTTC. It translates to CASSGDSGANVLTF.

Details on this clone: The same CDR3 also results from other DNA sequences found in this sample. The chain joins TRBV18 to TRBJ1-1; D possibly corresponds to TRBD1 (5 bases). V lost 6 bases and J lost 3, with 11 bases in between. CDR1 and CDR2 from the germline V gene are KGHSH and LQKENI. The CDR3 spans 13 residues. The CDR3 DNA is TGTGCCAGCTCTCTCCGGGGGGACACTGAAGCTTTCTTT. This translates into CASSLRGDTEAFF.

The chain employs TRBV7-9 and TRBJ2-7; the D gene is possibly TRBD1 (5 bases). Germline V CDR1 and CDR2: SEHNR, FQNEAQ (reference sequence). V was pared by 3 bases and J by 0 bases, with 9 bases between. This CDR3 has 14 residues. CDR3 sequence reads: CASSLSRDSYEQYF. CDR3 bases: TGTGCCAGCAGCTTGAGCAGGGACTCCTACGAGCAGTACTTC.